This TCR beta chain comes out of a study of early T cells in non-severe SARS-CoV-2 infection. Study-level information: Unsorted whole blood bulk RNA was sequenced, with unpaired chains.

Unique molecular identifier tags were affixed to discrete cDNA molecules. TCRdb recomputed calls from the 5' RACE reads with MiXCR, one row per CDR3 protein. The repertoire consists of 65,000 to 70,000 distinct CDR3 sequences, with about a tenth occurring once and the leading ten covering about 6.4%. The ends were cut back, 4 bases at V and 4 bases at J, with 17 bases in the middle. Germline V gene data show CDR1 as SGDLS and CDR2 as YYNGEE. The length of the CDR3 is 15 residues. The V and J genes are TRBV9 and TRBJ2-5; no definite D call. The sequence came from an adult who was a healthcare worker with PCR-confirmed SARS-CoV-2 infection or an uninfected control (not recorded which). Sequencing used whole blood. DNA of the CDR3: TGTGCCAGCAGCATTACAAGTGGTACCCGAGAGACCCAGTACTTC. Translating gives CASSITSGTRETQYF.